The sequence of this T cell receptor beta chain was determined in a study of T cell responses to AZD1222 COVID-19 vaccine (dated by TCRdb to the early 2020s). Concerning the study at large: Because spike-specific TCR depth and breadth did not differ between the two schedules, AZD1222 recipients who got a second dose at roughly 4 weeks were pooled with those who got a second dose at roughly 12 weeks. Trial participants were enrolled by age into 18-55, 56-69 and 70-plus year subgroups, with approximately 160, 26 and 62 TCR-sequenced participants respectively. TCR sequencing covered 233 trial participants: 200 to 220 given two doses of AZD1222 and around 25 given two doses of MenACWY control vaccine. Study-wide findings and limitations: In the small 56-69-year group, the increase in depth fell short of significance, most likely because of low power. Because no samples from the day 14 peak response were available, repertoires could be characterized only after the peak T cell response. Vaccine-associated CD4 TCRs spanned the whole spike protein, with dominant responses in regions 160-218 and 743-854. Spike-specific TCR breadth and depth rose significantly after two AZD1222 doses compared with day 0 and with MenACWY recipients. Only a handful of AZD1222 recipients were SARS-CoV-2 seropositive at baseline, limiting conclusions about previously exposed vaccinees. Most participants were white British and females outnumbered males, and the authors suggested that clonal diversity may have been underestimated. Reportedly, close to half of the unique spike-specific TCRs recognized epitopes lying outside the regions that are mutated in the B.1.351 and B.1.1.7 variants.

The germline V gene (reference sequence) yields SEHNR for CDR1 and FQNEAQ for CDR2. The CDR3 runs 14 amino acids, cysteine and phenylalanine included. The DNA shown is the 42-base CDR3, in frame from base 1. After removal of 5 bases from V and 7 bases from J, the junction retains 10 bases not matched to a gene. What the time point label conveys for this sample: baseline before first vaccination. The vaccinee samples were drawn from two UK trials, COV001 and COV002, one of which was a single-blind randomized controlled phase 2/3 trial testing AZD1222 (ChAdOx1 nCoV-19) in healthy adults. For TCRbeta chain sequencing, PBMC samples were collected from trial participants at day 0 and at day 28 after the second dose. About this clone itself: The clone's antigen remains unknown. It has no much larger one-base neighbor in the sample; base qualities were not kept.

The CDR3 regions of human TCRbeta chains were analyzed by immunosequencing. The study's processing was this. TCRs in the repertoires were compared against a reference library of SARS-CoV-2-specific TCRs that had been generated with the MIRA antigen-specificity platform. Breadth was defined as the fraction of unique TCRs that were SARS-CoV-2-associated, and depth was defined as the fraction of total T cells that were SARS-CoV-2-associated. Each spike-specific TCR was assigned to its reactive spike region and to a CD4 or CD8 class using the MIRA data. Log10-transformed breadth and depth values were compared by one-way ANOVA with Sidak's multiple comparisons tests. TCRdb's version of the immuneACCESS table is confined to in-frame rearrangements and falls short of the full clone set. An unresolved V gene accounts for under half of the shortfall where checked; the remainder is of unknown origin. V, J and clone size are those of that table, while D and trimming were read from the DNA. Across this sample there are roughly 180,000 clones, with over 75% seen only once. Jointly, the top ten make up 2.5% to 3.5% of the sample.

The clonotype was recovered from an adult in good health. The sequence is built from TRBV7-9 and TRBJ2-7, and 8 bases in between align with TRBD2. The source was peripheral blood, collected on day 0 of AZD1222 vaccination. The nucleotide sequence is given as TGTGCCAGCAGCCGCAGGGCCCGGGGGGGAGAGCAGTACTTC. The translation is CASSRRARGGEQYF.